One T cell receptor (beta chain) is described in this entry. The antigen is not known. The PCR had 60 Vbeta and 13 Jbeta primers. The protocol was immunoSEQ multiplex PCR, while the TCRdb copy is restricted to in-frame clones and leaves out a portion. The sample lists about 160,000 clones, around 80% seen once, with approximately 1.8% in the top ten. The source of the sample is a study of cytomegalovirus exposure and HLA in healthy donors. Study-wide findings and caveats: Most TCR sequences were uncommon, yet certain public TCRs appeared in many donors.

The length of the CDR3 is 10 residues. V was shortened by 11 bases and J by 1 base, with 5 bases between the two germline ends. The germline gives CDR1 SNHLY, CDR2 FYNNEI. Input material: PBMCs. This TCR was sampled from a human donor in good health. The chain has TRBV2 and TRBJ1-1, with no clear D. The CDR3 DNA reads TGTGCCGCGGGGAACACTGAAGCTTTCTTT. Translation gives CAAGNTEAFF.